This T cell receptor (beta chain) appears in the sequencing data of a study of Graves' ophthalmopathy and Graves' hyperthyroidism. Study-wide findings and caveats: Forecasting of ophthalmopathy progression by the model achieved around 71% sensitivity and approximately 72% specificity.

The authors amplified TCR beta CDR3 regions, and they did so from RNA transcripts for repertoire sequencing. First-round RT-PCR with HTBI primers preceded a second-round multiplex PCR. TCRdb passed the multiplex PCR reads through MiXCR, listing each CDR3 protein once. The repertoire holds 600,000 to 700,000 distinct CDR3 sequences, with about 38% as singletons. This clonotype was detected ten times or more. Antigen specificity is unknown. Source material: peripheral blood. The clonotype comes from an adult man with Graves' ophthalmopathy.

The CDR3 nucleotides read TGCAGTGCTAATCGTGGAGCAACGAGCTACAATGAGCAGTTCTTC. It encodes CSANRGATSYNEQFF. The rearrangement uses TRBV20-1 and TRBJ2-1, with D hard to call. CDR1 and CDR2 (germline): DFQATT, SNEGSKA (reference sequence). V lost 4 bases, J lost 3 bases, and 16 bases lay in between. The CDR3 spans 15 residues.